This passage covers 11 T cell receptor beta chains from one sample sequenced in a study of shared clonotypes between healthy human individuals. The naive CD8 fraction comprised CD45RO-negative cells positively selected for CCR7 and excluded terminally differentiated effector memory CD45RA+ cells. Some clones are missing from TCRdb's copy, which holds only in-frame ones; the method was immunoSEQ multiplex PCR. The repertoire holds about 700,000 clones, with approximately 90% as singletons. The sample consisted of naive CD8+ T cells sorted from blood. The receptors originated from a man aged 25-40 years in good health.

The rearrangement links TRBV7-9 to TRBJ2-1; no clear D. The CDR3 consists of 17 residues. V was pared by 3 bases and J by 0 bases, with 15 bases between. Germline V lookup: CDR1 SEHNR, CDR2 FQNEAQ (reference sequence). The CDR3 nucleotides are TGTGCCAGCAGCTTTCGCTTCGCAGCCGGCTCCTACAATGAGCAGTTCTTC. This encodes CASSFRFAAGSYNEQFF.

The chain carries TRBV28 and TRBJ2-1; 7 bases line up with TRBD2. Germline V gene lookup returns CDR1 MDHEN and CDR2 SYDVKM. J was trimmed by 1 base and V by 5 bases; bases with no gene match: 5. This CDR3 contains 15 residues. For the CDR3, the DNA is TGTGCCAGCAGTCCACTAGCGACGTCCTACAATGAGCAGTTCTTC. It codes for CASSPLATSYNEQFF.

The chain uses TRBV27 and TRBJ2-5; 8 bases agree with TRBD2. The CDR3 covers 15 residues. CDR1 is MNHEY, CDR2 SMNVEV, per germline (reference sequence). The junction had 9 bases not matched to a gene; V was cut back by 5 bases and J by 4 bases. CDR3 coding DNA: TGTGCCAGCAGTGTAGCGGGACACCGAGGAGAGACCCAGTACTTC. This translates into CASSVAGHRGETQYF.

V and J are TRBV7-2 and TRBJ1-3; D might be TRBD1 (5 bases). Per germline, CDR1 SGHTA and CDR2 FQGNSA. The CDR3 contains 14 residues. V was pared by 7 bases and J by 2 bases, with 12 bases between. CDR3 region: CASTETGAGNTIYF. For the CDR3, the DNA is TGTGCCAGCACCGAAACAGGAGCTGGAAACACCATATATTTT.

For the CDR3, the DNA is TGTGCCAGCAGCTCAGGGTTCTACGAGCAGTACTTC. The encoded protein is CASSSGFYEQYF. The chain joins TRBV5-6 to TRBJ2-7, with a possible D match to TRBD1 (5 bases). The CDR3 contains 12 residues. V gave up 3 bases and J gave up 3 bases, with 7 bases separating them. Germline lookup yields CDR1 SGHDT and CDR2 YYEEEE.

The chain recombines TRBV30 with TRBJ1-2; D not certain. The V gene lost 0 bases and the J gene lost 3 bases, with 11 bases spanning the gap. Per the germline V gene, CDR1 is GTSNPN and CDR2 is SVGIG (reference sequence). The CDR3 totals 14 residues. The CDR3 sequence: CAWSVDREDYGYTF. CDR3 bases: TGTGCCTGGAGTGTGGACCGGGAGGACTATGGCTACACCTTC.

The CDR3 reads CASTPQGAGGNTIYF. The CDR3 bases are TGTGCCAGCACCCCACAGGGGGCAGGTGGAAACACCATATATTTT. The chain carries TRBV2 and TRBJ1-3; TRBD1 matches at 9 bases. In germline, CDR1 is SNHLY, CDR2 FYNNEI. This CDR3 is 15 amino acids long. V was pared by 7 bases and J by 3 bases, with 7 bases of the junction left unmatched.

Remarks on this clone: In the same sample, other DNA sequences code for this CDR3. The genes are TRBV7-9 and TRBJ1-1; D is undetermined. This CDR3 contains 12 residues. Trimming took 1 base from V and 3 from J, leaving 3 bases between them. Germline assignment: CDR1 SEHNR and CDR2 FQNEAQ (reference sequence). This chain's CDR3 is CASSLDYTEAFF. In nucleotides, the CDR3 is TGTGCCAGCAGCTTAGATTACACTGAAGCTTTCTTT.

The chain employs TRBV6-1 and TRBJ2-7; D call uncertain. This CDR3 spans 14 amino acids. CDR1 MNHNS and CDR2 SASEGT come from the germline V gene. Trimming cost V 4 bases and J 3 bases, with 13 bases left between them. The CDR3 bases are TGTGCCAGCAGTGGTCAATTTGTTGTCTACGAGCAGTACTTC. It encodes CASSGQFVVYEQYF.

J is TRBJ2-7 and V is TRBV7-6; 8 bases agree with TRBD1. This CDR3 contains 15 residues. Per germline, CDR1 SGHVS and CDR2 FNYEAQ. Trimming at V came to 5 bases and at J to 0 bases, leaving 6 bases not matched to a gene. CDR3 residues: CASSPGTGLSYEQYF. As DNA, the CDR3 is TGTGCCAGCAGCCCGGGGACAGGTCTCTCCTACGAGCAGTACTTC. The full variable domain, completed using reference TRBV7-6 and TRBJ2-7, is GAGVSQSPRYKVTKRGQDVALRCDPISGHVSLYWYRQALGQGPEFLTYFNYEAQQDKSGLPNDRFSAERPEGSISTLTIQRTEQRDSAMYRCASSPGTGLSYEQYFGPGTRLTVT.

Concerning this clone itself: Germline and junction disagree at one end, which may indicate a read error. The chain joins TRBV5-4 to TRBJ2-2; 10 positions agree with TRBD2. There are 14 residues in the CDR3. Germline V gene sequence: CDR1 SGHNT, CDR2 YYREEE (reference sequence). The CDR3 DNA is TGTGCCGGCAGCCCTCTAGCGGGAGCTGGGGAGCTGTTTTTT. Amino acids: CAGSPLAGAGELFF.